The subject of this entry is one T cell receptor (beta chain). The V gene lost 3 bases and the J gene lost 8 bases, with 10 bases spanning the gap. Germline V gives CDR1 MNHEY, CDR2 SVGAGI. The CDR3 has 12 amino acids. The sample originates from a study of blood T cell repertoires in COVID-19. On the study more broadly: Both acute and convalescent COVID-19 samples were obtained from the United States, Italy and Spain.

Per the original data handling: From reference gene primer amplification, estimates of nucleated cell counts were derived. TCRdb's copy holds only in-frame clones and misses some; the assay was immunoSEQ multiplex PCR. V and J calls and clone size follow that table, whereas D and trimming were derived from the DNA. The sample has over 50,000 clones, 75% to 95% seen once. The receptor was derived from a man over 45 with active COVID-19. This rearrangement joins TRBV6-5 to TRBJ1-2; D gene unclear. Sequenced input: peripheral blood. The DNA for the CDR3 is TGTGCCAGCAGTTATTTCGAGGGAGGCTACACCTTC. It codes for CASSYFEGGYTF.